The 22 T cell receptor beta chains presented below share a single source sample, sequenced in a study of T cell repertoires in cytomegalovirus infection. TCRdb reprocessed the reads via MiXCR and lists one record per CDR3 protein. There are about 140,000 distinct CDR3 sequences in the sample; about 6.5% occur only once, and 15% to 20% lies in the top ten. Material for sequencing was PBMCs. These receptors originate from a human donor in good health (CMV status not recorded). Some clones in this sample may be carry-over from other donors' samples.

The J gene is TRBJ2-7, the V gene TRBV14; TRBD1 matches 8 bases. This CDR3 is 15 amino acids long. V shed 4 bases and J 2 bases; nucleotides not matched to a gene: 7. The germline gives CDR1 SGHDN, CDR2 FVKESK. The CDR3 sequence: CASSRPQDRAYEQYF. The CDR3 nucleotides read TGTGCCAGCAGCCGCCCGCAGGACAGGGCCTACGAGCAGTACTTC.

This clonotype has at least ten counts. The J gene is TRBJ2-3, the V gene TRBV7-3; D gene unclear. The CDR3 has 14 residues. In germline, CDR1 is SGHTA, CDR2 FQGTGA. Trimming shortened V by 5 bases and J by 0 bases, and 9 bases separated the two germline ends. The CDR3 protein is CASSPQHSTDTQYF. In DNA, the CDR3 is TGTGCCAGCAGCCCCCAGCACAGCACAGATACGCAGTATTTT.

This clonotype was seen at least ten times. The chain is built from TRBV20-1 and TRBJ2-7, with TRBD1 identical over 9 bases. Germline lookup yields CDR1 DFQATT and CDR2 SNEGSKA (reference sequence). CDR3 size: 14 residues. Unmatched junction bases numbered 10, after V lost 6 bases and J lost 4 bases. CDR3 in amino acids: CSARGQQGAYEQYF. In DNA, the CDR3 is TGCAGTGCCAGGGGACAACAGGGGGCGTACGAGCAGTACTTC.

This clonotype was counted at least ten times. The chain recombines TRBV12-3 or TRBV12-4 with TRBJ1-6, with D unclear. The V gene lost 6 bases and the J gene lost 10 bases, with 19 bases spanning the gap. The CDR3 length is 15 residues. CDR3: CASSLGAASYSPLHF. CDR3 in DNA: TGTGCCAGCAGCCTTGGCGCAGCCTCTTACTCACCCCTCCACTTT.

V is TRBV12-3 or TRBV12-4 and J is TRBJ1-5, with TRBD1 matching 8 bases. With V trimmed by 4 bases and J by 6 bases, 8 bases remained unmatched. The CDR3 extends over 15 amino acids. CDR3: CASSSSGQGGQPQHF. CDR3 sequence (DNA): TGTGCCAGCAGTTCGTCCGGACAGGGCGGTCAGCCCCAGCATTTT.

This clonotype has only a few counts. The chain joins TRBV6-8 to TRBJ1-6; D unresolved. Trimming stripped 1 base from V and 7 bases from J, with 14 bases between. CDR1 MNHGY and CDR2 SAAAGT come from the germline V gene. The CDR3 contains 16 residues. The CDR3 sequence is CASSYLAGPSNSPLHF. The CDR3 DNA follows: TGTGCCAGCAGTTACTTGGCCGGGCCTTCCAATTCACCCCTCCACTTT.

This clonotype was observed many times. V and J are TRBV19 and TRBJ1-1; D call uncertain. The germline gives CDR1 LNHDA, CDR2 SQIVND (reference sequence). This CDR3 comprises 13 residues. The V end lost 2 bases, the J end lost 7 bases, and 11 bases lay between the germline ends. The DNA for the CDR3 is TGTGCCAGTAGTATACATTCGAGGAATGAAGCTTTCTTT. It translates to CASSIHSRNEAFF.

This clonotype was observed at least ten times. The J gene is TRBJ2-2, the V gene TRBV7-3; 8 bases align to TRBD1. Trimming took 0 bases from V and 4 from J; bases not matched to a gene: 10. CDR3 length equals 18 residues. Per the germline V gene, CDR1 is SGHTA and CDR2 is FQGTGA. The DNA of the CDR3 is TGTGCCAGCAGCTTAACCGTCCGGGCAGGGGGCATCACCGGGGAGCTGTTTTTT. Its protein product is CASSLTVRAGGITGELFF.

This clonotype showed up just a few times. The chain uses TRBV18 and TRBJ1-1, with a weak D call TRBD1 (5 bases). Germline V lookup: CDR1 KGHSH, CDR2 LQKENI. CDR3 length equals 16 residues. Trimming stripped 4 bases from V and 1 base from J, with 16 bases between. The CDR3 nucleotides read TGTGCCAGCTCACTATCAGGGAAAGCTGGGAACACTGAAGCTTTCTTT. This translates into CASSLSGKAGNTEAFF.

This clonotype was recorded a few times. The V gene is TRBV28, the J gene TRBJ1-5, with 8 bases identical to TRBD1. From germline, CDR1 is MDHEN and CDR2 SYDVKM. Trimming at V came to 7 bases and at J to 2 bases, leaving 7 bases not matched to a gene. The CDR3 has 15 amino acids. The CDR3 DNA sequence: TGTGCCAGCATCGAAATACAGGGGGGCAATCAGCCCCAGCATTTT. This sequence encodes CASIEIQGGNQPQHF.

This clonotype occurred many times. The chain employs TRBV7-6 and TRBJ2-3, with 8 bases that match TRBD1. The CDR3 is 14 amino acids. Germline V lookup: CDR1 SGHVS, CDR2 FNYEAQ. V lost 5 bases to trimming and J lost 3 bases; unmatched junction nucleotides: 4. The CDR3 region has the DNA TGTGCCAGCAGCCTGGGACAGGTGACAGATACGCAGTATTTT. Translating it yields CASSLGQVTDTQYF.

This clonotype was detected many times. The chain is built from TRBV7-6 and TRBJ2-3, with D uncertain. Germline CDR1 is SGHVS and CDR2 is FNYEAQ. V was shortened by 5 bases and J by 2 bases, with 17 bases between the two germline ends. The CDR3 totals 16 residues. CDR3 residues: CASSADGLSFTDTQYF. For the CDR3, the DNA is TGTGCCAGCAGCGCCGACGGCTTATCCTTCACAGATACGCAGTATTTT.

CDR3 DNA: TGCAGTGCTAGAGATGGGACAGGGGGCAAATATGGCTACACCTTC. Translation gives CSARDGTGGKYGYTF. This chain links TRBV20-1 with TRBJ1-2, with TRBD1 identical over 12 bases. The CDR3 is 15 amino acids. Germline V gives CDR1 DFQATT, CDR2 SNEGSKA (reference sequence). V gave up 0 bases and J gave up 5 bases; unmatched junction bases: 4.

This clonotype came up a few times. A read error may produce the germline difference seen at one junction end. The chain has TRBV6-6 and TRBJ2-5; TRBD1 agrees at 8 bases. The CDR3 extends over 15 amino acids. In germline, CDR1 is MNHNY, CDR2 SVGAGI (reference sequence). CDR3 bases: TGTGCCGGCAGCTTGTCCCGACAGGGGCGGGAGACCCAGTACTTC. This gives the protein CAGSLSRQGRETQYF.

This clonotype was detected many times. The CDR3 DNA sequence: TGTGCCAGCAGCCGAGCCGGGGGAGAAACCTCCTACGAGCAGTACTTC. Amino acids: CASSRAGGETSYEQYF. The V gene is TRBV6-2 or TRBV6-3, the J gene TRBJ2-7; tentatively, D is TRBD2 (6 bases). Trimming took 6 bases from V and 0 from J, leaving 18 bases between them. The CDR3 runs to 16 residues. Germline CDR1 MNHEY, CDR2 SVGEGT.

This clonotype was counted ten times or more. The gene calls are TRBV29-1 and TRBJ1-1; 8 positions match TRBD1. The germline CDR1 and CDR2 sequences are SQVTM and ANQGSEA. This CDR3 region has 15 residues. V gave up 6 bases and J gave up 7 bases; unmatched junction bases: 16. The CDR3 spells CSVRAEDTGGSEAFF. Written as DNA, the CDR3 is TGCAGCGTAAGGGCGGAGGATACAGGGGGGAGTGAAGCTTTCTTT. The full variable domain, in which reference TRBV29-1 and TRBJ1-1 provide the parts outside the CDR3, is SAVISQKPSRDICQRGTSLTIQCQVDSQVTMMFWYRQQPGQSLTLIATANQGSEATYESGFVIDKFPISRPNLTFSTLTVSNMSPEDSSIYLCSVRAEDTGGSEAFFGQGTRLTVV.

The chain couples TRBV7-2 to TRBJ2-3, with 9 nucleotides matching TRBD1. The germline gives CDR1 SGHTA, CDR2 FQGNSA. CDR3 length: 16 amino acids. V was pared by 5 bases and J by 4 bases, with 10 bases of the junction left unmatched. CDR3 sequence: CASSRSGTGRADTQYF. The DNA for the CDR3 is TGTGCCAGCAGCCGTTCCGGGACAGGGAGGGCAGATACGCAGTATTTT.

In its sample, this clonotype was seen many times. The V and J genes are TRBV7-2 and TRBJ2-7; unclear D gene. V shed 2 bases and J shed 2 bases, with 10 bases lying between them. Germline assignment: CDR1 SGHTA and CDR2 FQGNSA. The CDR3 is made up of 14 amino acids. CDR3 sequence reads: CASSLKVTPYEQYF. The DNA of the CDR3 is TGTGCCAGCAGCTTAAAAGTTACTCCCTACGAGCAGTACTTC. Combining the CDR3 with reference TRBV7-2 and TRBJ2-7 gives the whole variable domain GAGVSQSPSNKVTEKGKDVELRCDPISGHTALYWYRQSLGQGLEFLIYFQGNSAPDKSGLPSDRFSAERTGGSVSTLTIQRTQQEDSAVYLCASSLKVTPYEQYFGPGTRLTVT.

This clonotype has ten or more counts. This chain joins TRBV2 and TRBJ1-2; TRBD1 matches at 7 bases. Germline V gene data show CDR1 as SNHLY and CDR2 as FYNNEI. After removal of 6 bases from V and 2 bases from J, the junction contained 6 bases not matched to a gene. This CDR3 comprises 14 residues. CDR3 bases: TGTGCCAGCAGGAGGGGACAGACAAACTATGGCTACACCTTC. Translating it yields CASRRGQTNYGYTF.

In the case of this clonotype: Given a much more abundant clone one base away, this may be a read error. This chain joins TRBV5-1 and TRBJ2-2; no firm D call. The germline V gene encodes CDR1 SGHRS and CDR2 YFSETQ. The CDR3 runs to 14 residues. Trimming took 9 bases from V and 0 from J, leaving 12 bases between them. The CDR3 DNA reads as TGCGCCAACGGCACAGCCGCGAACACCGGGGAGCTGTTTTTT. Protein: CANGTAANTGELFF.

This clonotype appeared many times. The J gene is TRBJ2-2, the V gene TRBV7-2; D gene ambiguous. CDR3 length equals 12 residues. V was pared by 6 bases and J by 7 bases, with 9 bases between. CDR1 SGHTA and CDR2 FQGNSA come from the germline V gene. CDR3 sequence (DNA): TGTGCCAGCAGTAGGGCCGGCGGGGAGCTGTTTTTT. It encodes CASSRAGGELFF. The variable domain in full, completed from reference TRBV7-2 and TRBJ2-2, reads GAGVSQSPSNKVTEKGKDVELRCDPISGHTALYWYRQSLGQGLEFLIYFQGNSAPDKSGLPSDRFSAERTGGSVSTLTIQRTQQEDSAVYLCASSRAGGELFFGEGSRLTVL.

This clonotype was counted many times. The chain couples TRBV7-2 to TRBJ2-3, with 12 bases fitting TRBD2. J gave up 2 bases and V 3 bases, and 12 bases lay outside the gene matches. Germline CDR1 SGHTA, CDR2 FQGNSA. This CDR3 is built from 19 residues. CDR3 bases: TGTGCCAGCAGCTTCGTAACCATACTAGCGGGGGGCCCCACAGATACGCAGTATTTT. Translation: CASSFVTILAGGPTDTQYF.